Listed below are T cell receptor beta chains from one sample, sequenced in a study of OX40 agonist ivuxolimab in advanced cancers. Clones were read by immunoSEQ multiplex PCR, and TCRdb kept only the in-frame ones, dropping some. Of about 80,000 clones listed, 75% to 90% were seen once; the top ten hold around 5.1%. The material was CD4+ or CD8+ T cells sorted from blood, obtained in a trial of the OX40 agonist ivuxolimab. The receptors derive from an adult with an advanced solid tumor such as melanoma, head and neck, liver or kidney cancer. CDR3s include the opening cysteine and the closing phenylalanine or tryptophan.

V gene	CDR3 protein
TRBV6-5	CASSWGGNYGYTF
TRBV19	CASPPPGSYYGYTF
TRBV12-1	CASWKADRGTYEQYF
TRBV27	CASRAGTIQYF
TRBV10-3	CATRGSEGQWTGELFF
TRBV5-4	CASSTTPTGETQYF
TRBV9	CASSIDADTQYF
TRBV11-2	CASSSGVRDTQYF
TRBV11-3	CASSLSTGHNEQFF
TRBV18	CASSPGRGQVNTGELFF
TRBV6-6	CASSSSNYGYTF
TRBV2	CASSVNLPNYGYTF
TRBV11-2	CASSPGGTSGGSGETQYF
TRBV30	CAWAGSSYNEQFF
TRBV6-6	CASRRTVDTEAFF
TRBV7-2	CASSLNRGSYEQYF
TRBV5-1	CASSLMGQGHEQYF
TRBV6-6	CAIEGDETQYF
TRBV7-8	CASRRDRIAGELFF
TRBV5-1	CASSLAAANTGELFF
TRBV4-2	CASSQETTGSEQFF
TRBV4-2	CASSHSYEQYF
TRBV5-1	CASSLGRARGQYF
TRBV19	CASREVLSSYEQYF
TRBV27	CASSFARSAGGSYNEQFF
TRBV5-1	CASSRGQGASDTQYF
TRBV28	CASSFDQPQHF
TRBV18	CASSPDGPGPQHF
TRBV5-6	CASSLGTGIYGYTF
TRBV10-3	CAIRGGSLTYEQYF
TRBV7-9	CASSFPGKQGAYEQYF
TRBV2	CASRLTTGRAVDGNTIYF
TRBV9	CASSPNPAAFSYNEQFF
TRBV5-1	CASSSAGLLSSYEQYF
TRBV10-1	CASSALSGGFTDTQYF
TRBV5-8	CASSSGRASNQPQHF
TRBV11-2	CASSLVFYEQYF